This T cell receptor (beta chain) was retrieved from a study of PD-1 blockade in classical Hodgkin lymphoma. The ends were cut back, 2 bases at V and 2 bases at J, with 12 bases in the middle. The V gene's germline CDR1 is SGHDT and CDR2 YYEEEE. The CDR3 is made up of 15 amino acids. This clone was seen a few times. Sequencing was performed with immunoSEQ multiplex PCR; in TCRdb, only in-frame clones are kept and a portion is missing. The table lists roughly 150,000 clones, 78% of them singletons. Each patient experienced a relapse that followed autologous stem cell transplantation, and brentuximab vedotin exposure varied.

The starting material was peripheral blood mononuclear cells (PBMCs), obtained before the second cycle of nivolumab. This chain uses TRBV5-6 with TRBJ2-3; D perhaps matches TRBD2 (6 bases). The clonotype originates from a human donor with classical Hodgkin lymphoma. CDR3 residues: CASSFGGPFTDTQYF. In DNA form, the CDR3 reads TGTGCCAGCAGCTTCGGGGGTCCTTTCACAGATACGCAGTATTTT.